The clone carrying this TCR beta chain was counted a few times. Antigen: not known. TCRdb keeps only in-frame clones here, not all; method: immunoSEQ multiplex PCR. The repertoire consists of several thousand clones, with under 70% occurring once and the leading ten covering around 27%. The sample is drawn from a study of T cells in pancreatic ductal adenocarcinoma. With 5 bases removed from V and 1 base from J, the gap between germline ends came to 11 bases. The germline V gene encodes CDR1 MNHEY and CDR2 SVGAGI. The CDR3 length is 14 residues. The selected patients with pancreatic ductal adenocarcinoma had surgery but no neoadjuvant therapy. Whole-study results and caveats: Blood had more productive templates and about 7.9-fold more unique clonotypes than tumor.

The TCR was taken from a human donor with pancreatic ductal adenocarcinoma. The J gene is TRBJ1-1, the V gene TRBV6-5; D gene ambiguous. The source material was pancreatic tumor tissue. The DNA of the CDR3 is TGTGCCAGCAGTGCGGCGTGGGAGAACACTGAAGCTTTCTTT. Translated, it gives CASSAAWENTEAFF.